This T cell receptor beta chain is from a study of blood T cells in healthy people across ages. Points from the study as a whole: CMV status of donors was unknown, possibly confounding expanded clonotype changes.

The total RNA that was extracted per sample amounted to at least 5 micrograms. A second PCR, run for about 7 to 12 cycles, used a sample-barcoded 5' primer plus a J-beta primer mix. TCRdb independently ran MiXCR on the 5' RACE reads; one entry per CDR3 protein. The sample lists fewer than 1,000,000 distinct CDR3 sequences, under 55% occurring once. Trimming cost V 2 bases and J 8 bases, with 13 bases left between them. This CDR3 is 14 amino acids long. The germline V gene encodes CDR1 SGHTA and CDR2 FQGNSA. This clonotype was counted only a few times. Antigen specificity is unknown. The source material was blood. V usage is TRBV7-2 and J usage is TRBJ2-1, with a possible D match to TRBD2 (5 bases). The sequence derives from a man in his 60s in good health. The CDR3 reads CASSLQGGRDEQFF. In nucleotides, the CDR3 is TGTGCCAGCAGCTTACAAGGAGGTAGAGATGAGCAGTTCTTC.